The sample holds many counts of the clone carrying this T cell receptor (beta chain). In the original processing: A per-sample median of around 100,000 TCRs was observed, with counts ranging from about 23,224 to 700,000. Each CDR3 protein gets one entry after TCRdb re-called the RACE reads with MiXCR. The authors' filters were not applied to this entry. The sample consists of 65,000 to 90,000 distinct CDR3 sequences, about 6.6% of them appearing once. This entry is derived from a study of human T cells and chemical hapten exposure. Time point described: patch test 2, 6 weeks after DPC sensitization. Stated treatment: therapeutic diphenylcyclopropenone sensitization with weekly scalp DPC. The CDR3 sequence is 15 residues long. J was trimmed by 2 bases and V by 3 bases; bases with no gene match: 4. In germline, CDR1 is SGDLS, CDR2 YYNGEE.

This sample comprised whole blood, obtained in connection with sensitization to the hapten diphenylcyclopropenone (DPC). The receptor comes from a woman in her 30s with alopecia areata. Some clones in this sample may be carry-over from other donors' samples. The chain has TRBV9 and TRBJ2-3, with 9 bases matching TRBD2. CDR3: CASSAPSGDTDTQYF. CDR3 coding DNA: TGTGCCAGCAGCGCCCCTAGCGGGGACACAGATACGCAGTATTTT.